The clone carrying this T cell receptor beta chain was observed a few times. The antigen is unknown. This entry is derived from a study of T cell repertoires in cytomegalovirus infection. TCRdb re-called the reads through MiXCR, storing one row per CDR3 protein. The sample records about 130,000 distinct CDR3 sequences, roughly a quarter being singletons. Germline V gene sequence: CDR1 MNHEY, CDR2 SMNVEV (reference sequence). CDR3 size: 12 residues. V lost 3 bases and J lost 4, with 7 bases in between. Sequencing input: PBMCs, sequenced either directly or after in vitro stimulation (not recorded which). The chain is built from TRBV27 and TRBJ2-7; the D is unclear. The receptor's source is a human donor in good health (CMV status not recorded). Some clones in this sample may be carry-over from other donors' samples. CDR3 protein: CASSFPGYEQYF. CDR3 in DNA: TGTGCCAGCAGTTTCCCTGGTTACGAGCAGTACTTC.